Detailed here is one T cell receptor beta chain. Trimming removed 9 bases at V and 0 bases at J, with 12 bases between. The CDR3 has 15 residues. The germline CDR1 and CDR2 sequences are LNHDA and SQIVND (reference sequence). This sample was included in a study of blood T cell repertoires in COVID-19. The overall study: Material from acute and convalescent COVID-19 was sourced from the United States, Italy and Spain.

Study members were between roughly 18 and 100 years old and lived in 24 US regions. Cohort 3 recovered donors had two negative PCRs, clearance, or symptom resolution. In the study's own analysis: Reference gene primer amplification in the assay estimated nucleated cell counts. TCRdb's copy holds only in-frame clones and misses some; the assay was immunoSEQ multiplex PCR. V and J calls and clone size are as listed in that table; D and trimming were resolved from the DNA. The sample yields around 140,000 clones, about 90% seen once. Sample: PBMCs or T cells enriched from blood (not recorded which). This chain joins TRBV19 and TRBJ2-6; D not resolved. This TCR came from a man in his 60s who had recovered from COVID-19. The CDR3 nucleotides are TGTGCCAGCTTCCGGTCCAACTCTGGGGCCAACGTCCTGACTTTC. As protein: CASFRSNSGANVLTF.